The 26 T cell receptor beta chains listed next were all sequenced from one sample in a study. Each CDR3 protein gets one entry after TCRdb re-called the RT-PCR reads with MiXCR. The sample yields hundreds of thousands of distinct CDR3 sequences, 14% seen once. Sequenced sample: memory CD4+ T cells from blood. Receptors originate from a female donor in good health, serving as a healthy control.

The chain uses TRBV6-5 and TRBJ2-3; D might be TRBD1 or TRBD2, each matching 6 bases. The CDR3 runs to 12 residues. Trimming left V 9 bases short and J 5 bases short, with 12 bases between. Germline values: CDR1 MNHEY, CDR2 SVGAGI. Written as DNA, the CDR3 is TGTGCCAGTTCCGAGGGGGGAGATACGCAGTATTTT. Translating gives CASSEGGDTQYF.

This clonotype has at least ten counts. The V call is TRBV9, the J call TRBJ2-1; perhaps TRBD2 as D (5 bases). This CDR3 has 13 amino acids. Deletions cut 3 bases from V and 8 bases from J, with 12 bases between. The germline gives CDR1 SGDLS, CDR2 YYNGEE. CDR3 DNA: TGTGCCAGCAGCGGAGTCTTCGGGGATGAGCAGTTCTTC. Amino acid sequence: CASSGVFGDEQFF.

V usage is TRBV6-2 or TRBV6-3 and J usage is TRBJ1-4; D is ambiguous. Between the trimmed V and J ends, which lost 2 bases and 0 bases, there was a span of 7 bases. CDR3 length: 15 amino acids. Germline V gene data show CDR1 as MNHEY and CDR2 as SVGEGT. The CDR3 reads CASSYGPATNEKLFF. CDR3 bases: TGTGCCAGCAGTTACGGACCGGCAACTAATGAAAAACTGTTTTTT.

This clonotype came up a few times. The CDR3 nucleotides read TGCAGTGCTAGGAGGAACAACTTGAACACTGAAGCTTTCTTT. Protein product: CSARRNNLNTEAFF. This rearrangement joins TRBV20-1 to TRBJ1-1, with D uncertain. The CDR3 covers 14 residues. V was clipped by 3 bases and J by 0 bases, with 11 bases between them. CDR1 DFQATT and CDR2 SNEGSKA come from the germline V gene (reference sequence).

This clonotype was detected many times. The rearrangement uses TRBV5-1 and TRBJ2-7; possible D gene TRBD2, 5 bases. Germline V gene data show CDR1 as SGHRS and CDR2 as YFSETQ. Trimming cost V 1 base and J 6 bases, with 17 bases left between them. This CDR3 is 15 amino acids long. The CDR3 loop reads CASSLSGGGLSEQYF. CDR3 in DNA: TGCGCCAGCAGCTTGTCCGGCGGCGGACTGAGCGAGCAGTACTTC.

The table lists this clonotype with a few counts. The gene calls are TRBV5-1 and TRBJ2-5; a possible D gene is TRBD1 (5 bases). Trimming removed 0 bases at V and 2 bases at J, with 5 bases between. The CDR3 totals 13 residues. Germline-derived CDR1 and CDR2 are SGHRS and YFSETQ. CDR3 bases: TGCGCCAGCAGCTTGGAGGGGCAAGAGACCCAGTACTTC. The encoded protein is CASSLEGQETQYF.

V and J are TRBV18 and TRBJ2-2, with 10 bases that match TRBD1. Germline lookup yields CDR1 KGHSH and CDR2 LQKENI. After removal of 2 bases from V and 5 bases from J, the junction contained 2 bases not matched to a gene. The CDR3 covers 15 residues. The CDR3 DNA sequence: TGTGCCAGCTCACCAGCGGGACAGGGGACCGGGGAGCTGTTTTTT. It yields the protein CASSPAGQGTGELFF. The full variable domain, with the rest looked up from reference TRBV18 and TRBJ2-2, is NAGVMQNPRHLVRRRGQEARLRCSPMKGHSHVYWYRQLPEEGLKFMVYLQKENIIDESGMPKERFSAEFPKEGPSILRIQQVVRGDSAAYFCASSPAGQGTGELFFGEGSRLTVL.

This chain connects TRBV14 to TRBJ2-5, with 8 bases identical to TRBD2. The CDR3 consists of 14 residues. Germline CDR1 and CDR2: SGHDN and FVKESK. V lost 4 bases to trimming and J lost 5 bases; unmatched junction nucleotides: 6. The CDR3, as DNA: TGTGCCAGCAGCCCCGGGAGGGTCCGGGAGACCCAGTACTTC. Protein product: CASSPGRVRETQYF. Based on the CDR3 plus reference TRBV14 and TRBJ2-5, the full variable domain is EAGVTQFPSHSVIEKGQTVTLRCDPISGHDNLYWYRRVMGKEIKFLLHFVKESKQDESGMPNNRFLAERTGGTYSTLKVQPAELEDSGVYFCASSPGRVRETQYFGPGTRLLVL.

This clonotype was detected a few times. The rearrangement links TRBV4-2 to TRBJ2-2; 12 bases line up with TRBD2. Per the germline V gene, CDR1 is LGHNA and CDR2 is YNFKEQ. The CDR3 extends over 21 amino acids. Trimming took 0 bases from V and 0 from J; bases not matched to a gene: 11. CDR3 sequence (DNA): TGTGCCAGCAGCCAAGATCTGCTGGGACTAGCGGGCCAATCGAACACCGGGGAGCTGTTTTTT. It yields the protein CASSQDLLGLAGQSNTGELFF.

This chain joins TRBV6-2 or TRBV6-3 and TRBJ2-7, with D possibly matching TRBD2 (5 bases). CDR1 and CDR2 from the germline V gene are MNHEY and SVGEGT. The CDR3 is made up of 12 amino acids. V gave up 8 bases and J gave up 2 bases, with 10 bases separating them. CDR3 sequence reads: CASGDYPYEQYF. The CDR3 DNA follows: TGTGCCAGCGGCGACTATCCCTACGAGCAGTACTTC.

This rearrangement joins TRBV3-1 to TRBJ1-6; tentative D call: TRBD1 (5 bases). This CDR3 has 15 residues. CDR1 and CDR2 (germline): LGHDT, YNNKEL (reference sequence). Trimming stripped 0 bases from V and 10 bases from J, with 13 bases between. Written as DNA, the CDR3 is TGTGCCAGCAGCCAAGATATAGGGGTCTGGTCACCCCTCCACTTT. Amino acid sequence: CASSQDIGVWSPLHF.

The chain is built from TRBV2 and TRBJ2-1, with 9 bases identical to TRBD1. The CDR3 consists of 14 residues. Looked up from germline, CDR1 is SNHLY and CDR2 is FYNNEI. V dropped 1 base and J dropped 14; count of bases not matched to a gene: 9. As DNA, the CDR3 is TGTGCCAGCAGTGAAGGTCTGGGACAGGGTTCGAAGTTCTTC. This codes for CASSEGLGQGSKFF.

The chain carries TRBV30 and TRBJ1-4; maybe TRBD1 (5 bases). CDR1 and CDR2 from the germline V gene are GTSNPN and SVGIG (reference sequence). The CDR3 contains 14 residues. V lost 2 bases to trimming and J lost 9 bases, with 16 bases between them. The CDR3: CAWSYQGGNKKLFF. In DNA form, the CDR3 reads TGTGCCTGGAGTTACCAGGGAGGGAATAAAAAACTGTTTTTT.

V is TRBV7-8 and J is TRBJ1-1; TRBD1 aligns across 8 bases. V dropped 4 bases and J dropped 4; count of bases not matched to a gene: 5. Germline V gene sequence: CDR1 SGHVS, CDR2 FQNEAQ. CDR3 size: 14 residues. The CDR3 spells CASSSQGGVTEAFF. CDR3 coding DNA: TGTGCCAGCAGCTCACAGGGGGGGGTCACTGAAGCTTTCTTT.

This clonotype was observed many times. The chain is built from TRBV12-3 or TRBV12-4 and TRBJ1-2; no firm D call. This CDR3 has 13 amino acids. The V and J ends lost 6 bases and 8 bases respectively, with 16 bases between them. The CDR3 protein is CASSPTPGGGYTF. The CDR3 nucleotides are TGTGCCAGCAGCCCGACACCCGGAGGAGGCTACACCTTC.

This sequence joins TRBV5-1 and TRBJ1-1, with 10 positions matching TRBD1. With V trimmed by 4 bases and J by 0 bases, 6 bases remained unmatched. Germline assignment: CDR1 SGHRS and CDR2 YFSETQ. CDR3 length: 16 amino acids. CDR3 residues: CASSRGQGGMNTEAFF. DNA for the CDR3: TGCGCCAGCAGCAGAGGACAGGGGGGGATGAACACTGAAGCTTTCTTT.

The V gene is TRBV5-6, the J gene TRBJ2-6; D is possibly TRBD1 (5 bases). The CDR3 extends over 18 amino acids. V was shortened by 1 base and J by 0 bases, with 14 bases between the two germline ends. Per the germline V gene, CDR1 is SGHDT and CDR2 is YYEEEE. CDR3 protein: CASSLLYQGYSGANVLTF. Here the CDR3 DNA reads TGTGCCAGCAGCTTGTTATATCAGGGATACTCTGGGGCCAACGTCCTGACTTTC.

About this clonotype itself: The junction differs from germline at one of its ends, possibly a read error. The gene calls are TRBV29-1 and TRBJ1-5; 7 bases are a match to TRBD1. The germline CDR1 and CDR2 sequences are SQVTM and ANQGSEA. The CDR3 has 14 amino acids. The CDR3 sequence: CSVAGTDPNQPQNF. The CDR3 DNA reads TGCAGCGTTGCCGGGACAGATCCGAATCAGCCCCAGAATTTT.

This clonotype was detected only a few times. V is TRBV5-4 and J is TRBJ2-1; perhaps TRBD2 as D (6 bases). The germline gives CDR1 SGHNT, CDR2 YYREEE (reference sequence). CDR3 length equals 15 residues. Trimming removed 2 bases at V and 5 bases at J, with 14 bases between. The CDR3 nucleotides read TGTGCCAGCAGCTTAGCTTTAGCGGATGACAATGAGCAGTTCTTC. Its translation: CASSLALADDNEQFF. The variable domain in full, completed from reference TRBV5-4 and TRBJ2-1, reads ETGVTQSPTHLIKTRGQQVTLRCSSQSGHNTVSWYQQALGQGPQFIFQYYREEENGRGNFPPRFSGLQFPNYSSELNVNALELDDSALYLCASSLALADDNEQFFGPGTRLTVL.

This chain uses TRBV24-1 with TRBJ1-2, with unresolved D. CDR1 KGHDR and CDR2 SFDVKD come from the germline V gene. The CDR3 length is 13 residues. Trimming took 6 bases from V and 6 from J, leaving 13 bases between them. CDR3 sequence (DNA): TGTGCCACCAGTCTTGTGGGAGTAAATGGCTACACCTTC. Translating it yields CATSLVGVNGYTF.

The table lists this clonotype with a few counts. The genes are TRBV12-5 and TRBJ2-3; 9 bases align to TRBD1. CDR3 size: 16 residues. Germline values: CDR1 LGHNT, CDR2 FRNRAP. Trimming at V came to 5 bases and at J to 0 bases, leaving 6 bases not matched to a gene. The CDR3 coding sequence is TGTGCTAGTGGTATCCCAGGACAGGGGAGCACAGATACGCAGTATTTT. This codes for CASGIPGQGSTDTQYF.

The chain carries TRBV9 and TRBJ2-1; TRBD2 matches 8 bases. Germline V gene data show CDR1 as SGDLS and CDR2 as YYNGEE. Germline trimming cut 0 bases from V and 6 bases from J; bases unmatched to any gene: 8. The CDR3 extends over 16 amino acids. The CDR3 here is CASSVAPSGFLNEQFF. The DNA for the CDR3 is TGTGCCAGCAGCGTAGCTCCTAGCGGGTTCCTCAATGAGCAGTTCTTC. Looking up the rest from reference TRBV9 and TRBJ2-1 gives the full variable domain: DSGVTQTPKHLITATGQRVTLRCSPRSGDLSVYWYQQSLDQGLQFLIQYYNGEERAKGNILERFSAQQFPDLHSELNLSSLELGDSALYFCASSVAPSGFLNEQFFGPGTRLTVL.

The J gene is TRBJ2-1, the V gene TRBV7-2; tentative D call: TRBD1 (6 bases). CDR1 and CDR2 from the germline V gene are SGHTA and FQGNSA. V lost 7 bases and J 8 bases, leaving 18 bases between the germline ends. The CDR3 has 14 residues. The CDR3 DNA reads TGTGCCAGCATCGCGACCGGACAGAGAGATGAGCAGTTCTTC. This translates into CASIATGQRDEQFF.

Many counts were recorded for this clonotype. The chain is built from TRBV4-2 and TRBJ2-3; TRBD2 agrees at 8 bases. Germline V CDR1 and CDR2: LGHNA, YNFKEQ. V was clipped by 1 base and J by 5 bases; unmatched bases: 8. The CDR3 totals 16 residues. The CDR3 here is CASSQAREGMGDTQYF. The CDR3 DNA reads as TGTGCCAGCAGCCAAGCCCGGGAGGGTATGGGAGATACGCAGTATTTT.

This clonotype was observed a few times. This may stem from a read error, because a much larger clone lies one nucleotide away. Here the CDR3 reads CASSFGQDNQPQHF. In DNA, the CDR3 is TGTGCCAGCAGCTTTGGACAGGACAATCAGCCCCAGCATTTT. The rearrangement links TRBV5-5 to TRBJ1-5; 7 bases map to TRBD1. Germline V gene sequence: CDR1 SGHKS, CDR2 YYEKEE (reference sequence). Trimming took 2 bases from V and 3 from J; bases not matched to a gene: 2. The CDR3 totals 14 residues.

This clonotype was seen only a few times. The chain links TRBV28 to TRBJ1-2; 9 nucleotides align to TRBD1. The CDR3 loop spans 16 amino acids. Trimming cost V 6 bases and J 5 bases; bases outside gene matches: 13. Germline V gene lookup returns CDR1 MDHEN and CDR2 SYDVKM. CDR3 region: CASSPRPGTGLYGYTF. CDR3 DNA: TGTGCCAGCAGCCCCCGACCCGGGACAGGGTTATATGGCTACACCTTC.